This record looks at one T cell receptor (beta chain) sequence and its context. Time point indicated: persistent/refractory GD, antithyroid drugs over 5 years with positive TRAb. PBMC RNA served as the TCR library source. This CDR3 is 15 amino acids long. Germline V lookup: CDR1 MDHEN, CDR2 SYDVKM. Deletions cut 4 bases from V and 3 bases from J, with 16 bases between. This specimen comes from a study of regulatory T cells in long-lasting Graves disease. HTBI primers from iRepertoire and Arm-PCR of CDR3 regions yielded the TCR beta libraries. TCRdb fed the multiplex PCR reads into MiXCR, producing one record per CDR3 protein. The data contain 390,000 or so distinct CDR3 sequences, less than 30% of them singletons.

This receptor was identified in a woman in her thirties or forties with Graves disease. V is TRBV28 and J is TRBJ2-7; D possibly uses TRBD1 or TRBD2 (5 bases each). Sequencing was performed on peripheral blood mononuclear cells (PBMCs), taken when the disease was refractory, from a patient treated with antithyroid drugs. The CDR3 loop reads CASSSGARLLYEQYF. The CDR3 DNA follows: TGTGCCAGCAGTTCCGGGGCCCGACTACTCTACGAGCAGTACTTC.